This T cell receptor (beta chain) comes out of a study of blood T cell repertoires in COVID-19. Individuals drawn from around 24 US areas were about 18 to 90 years old. Symptom resolution, clearance, or two negative PCRs marked donors in Cohort 3 as recovered. In the study's own analysis: Estimates of nucleated cell counts were drawn from the amplification of reference gene primers. Sequenced by immunoSEQ multiplex PCR; TCRdb stores in-frame clones only, minus some. That table furnishes V, J and clone size, whereas the DNA furnished D and trimming. The table lists fewer than 400,000 clones, around nine tenths of them singletons. With 4 bases removed from V and 2 bases from J, the gap between germline ends came to 17 bases. Germline V gene sequence: CDR1 MDHEN, CDR2 SYDVKM. This CDR3 is built from 17 residues.

This TCR was recovered from a woman aged 45 to 65 who had recovered from COVID-19. The specimen was PBMCs or T cells enriched from blood (not recorded which). V usage is TRBV28 and J usage is TRBJ1-4; tentative D call: TRBD1 (5 bases). CDR3 nucleotides: TGTGCCAGCAGTTCTCCAACGTTGGGGCTGACTAATGAAAAACTGTTTTTT. Translating gives CASSSPTLGLTNEKLFF. Based on the CDR3 plus reference TRBV28 and TRBJ1-4, the full variable domain is DVKVTQSSRYLVKRTGEKVFLECVQDMDHENMFWYRQDPGLGLRLIYFSYDVKMKEKGDIPEGYSVSREKKERFSLILESASTNQTSMYLCASSSPTLGLTNEKLFFGSGTQLSVL.